This entry describes one T cell receptor (beta chain). CDR3 length: 14 amino acids. Unmatched junction bases numbered 9, after V lost 7 bases and J lost 5 bases. Germline lookup yields CDR1 MNHEY and CDR2 SMNVEV (reference sequence). This specimen belongs to a study of control samples from healthy donors and cancer patients. Using immunoSEQ multiplex PCR, the repertoire was profiled, and TCRdb retains in-frame clones only, with some absent. The data contain 90,000 to 150,000 clones, 80% to 95% of them singletons. What was sequenced was blood. This receptor was taken from a woman younger than 35 in good health. The rearrangement joins TRBV27 to TRBJ2-7; 9 bases map to TRBD1. CDR3 bases: TGTGCCAGCACCCCGGACAGGGGTAGGGACGAGCAGTACTTC. Its protein is CASTPDRGRDEQYF.